One and the same sample provided the 10 T cell receptor beta chains below, sequenced in a study of Ad26.COV2.S vaccination and SARS-CoV-2 variants. The data were produced by immunoSEQ multiplex PCR, yet TCRdb's version contains in-frame clones alone and is incomplete. This sample yields 300,000 to 400,000 clones, of which around 89% are seen a single time; approximately 4.5% belongs to the top ten. Treatment noted: about 20 received Ad26.COV2.S at low or high dose, single or two shots; about 5 received placebo; per-sample allocation not given. Specimen acquisition occurred on day 63 following the initial vaccine or placebo injection. The sequencing here drew on peripheral blood, taken in a trial of Ad26.COV2.S vaccine versus placebo. Every receptor here comes from a person aged 18-65 years who received the Ad26.COV2.S COVID-19 vaccine or a placebo.

For this clone: Other DNA variants within this sample encode the same CDR3. The V gene is TRBV3-1 (or the pseudogene TRBV3-2), the J gene TRBJ2-7; D not certain. The CDR3 runs to 12 residues. Germline V CDR1 and CDR2: LGHDT, YNNKEL (reference sequence). V was clipped by 1 base and J by 2 bases, with 3 bases between them. CDR3 sequence (DNA): TGTGCCAGCAGCCAAGTAGCCTACGAGCAGTACTTC. It yields the protein CASSQVAYEQYF.

This clone was recorded only once. The chain uses TRBV29-1 and TRBJ1-1; D is unclear. The CDR3 length is 13 residues. V was shortened by 4 bases and J by 0 bases, with 9 bases between the two germline ends. Germline V gives CDR1 SQVTM, CDR2 ANQGSEA. The CDR3 coding sequence is TGCAGCGTTGGTGAACCCTTGAACACTGAAGCTTTCTTT. This encodes CSVGEPLNTEAFF.

This clone was detected only once. V gene TRBV6-1 combines with J gene TRBJ2-7; TRBD1 agrees at 7 bases. The length of the CDR3 is 15 residues. Germline trimming cut 2 bases from V and 6 bases from J; bases unmatched to any gene: 10. Looked up from germline, CDR1 is MNHNS and CDR2 is SASEGT. CDR3 residues: CASSESAGGASEQYF. CDR3 DNA: TGTGCCAGCAGTGAAAGCGCAGGGGGAGCATCCGAGCAGTACTTC.

V usage is TRBV2 and J usage is TRBJ1-4, with 7 nucleotides matching TRBD1. Germline values: CDR1 SNHLY, CDR2 FYNNEI. This CDR3 spans 14 amino acids. V trimming: 8 bases; J trimming: 8 bases; junction bases outside the gene matches: 11. This CDR3 is CASARQGRKEKLFF. The CDR3 region has the DNA TGTGCCAGCGCCAGACAGGGAAGGAAGGAAAAACTGTTTTTT. The variable domain in full, completed from reference TRBV2 and TRBJ1-4, reads EPEVTQTPSHQVTQMGQEVILRCVPISNHLYFYWYRQILGQKVEFLVSFYNNEISEKSEIFDDQFSVERPDGSNFTLKIRSTKLEDSAMYFCASARQGRKEKLFFGSGTQLSVL.

This chain joins TRBV28 and TRBJ1-1, with D unclear. This CDR3 is built from 16 residues. Germline CDR1 MDHEN, CDR2 SYDVKM. V lost 3 bases, J lost 0 bases, and 14 bases lay in between. The CDR3 DNA reads as TGTGCCAGCAGTTTCGCGGCTGAAGGTCTGAACACTGAAGCTTTCTTT. Amino acid sequence: CASSFAAEGLNTEAFF.

This clone was counted once. This rearrangement joins TRBV5-6 to TRBJ1-4, with D tentatively TRBD1 (5 bases). This CDR3 spans 14 amino acids. Looked up from germline, CDR1 is SGHDT and CDR2 is YYEEEE. V was clipped by 1 base and J by 5 bases, with 9 bases between them. The CDR3 here is CASSLMGVNEKLFF. CDR3 DNA: TGTGCCAGCAGCTTGATGGGGGTGAATGAAAAACTGTTTTTT.

The chain joins TRBV2 to TRBJ2-1; no clear D. The CDR3 runs to 15 residues. The ends were cut back, 6 bases at V and 5 bases at J, with 17 bases in the middle. Germline CDR1 SNHLY, CDR2 FYNNEI. The CDR3 sequence is CASRLRSQTDNEQFF. In nucleotides, the CDR3 is TGTGCCAGCAGACTACGGTCCCAAACGGACAATGAGCAGTTCTTC.

The chain has TRBV7-2 and TRBJ2-7, with 8 bases aligning to TRBD2. CDR3 length: 15 residues. Germline values: CDR1 SGHTA, CDR2 FQGNSA. V lost 2 bases and J lost 0; bases outside the gene matches: 3. CDR3 coding DNA: TGTGCCAGCAGCTTAACAGCGGGGGTCTCCTACGAGCAGTACTTC. Its protein is CASSLTAGVSYEQYF.

The V call is TRBV2, the J call TRBJ2-6; TRBD1 aligns across 7 bases. Germline values: CDR1 SNHLY, CDR2 FYNNEI. There are 17 residues in the CDR3. The J segment lost 2 bases and the V segment lost 6 bases, leaving 10 bases of the junction unmatched. Written as DNA, the CDR3 is TGTGCCAGCAGCGTTCTGACAGGGCACGCTGGGGCCAACGTCCTGACTTTC. It specifies CASSVLTGHAGANVLTF.

V usage is TRBV5-5 and J usage is TRBJ2-3; D not certain. The V end lost 0 bases, the J end lost 4 bases, and 6 bases lay between the germline ends. The germline gives CDR1 SGHKS, CDR2 YYEKEE (reference sequence). The CDR3 runs to 13 residues. The CDR3 is CASSLDMADTQYF. As DNA, the CDR3 is TGTGCCAGCAGCTTGGACATGGCAGATACGCAGTATTTT.